This TCR beta chain was sequenced during a study of shared clonotypes between healthy human individuals. General observations from the study: Sequencing depth was expected to affect clonotype sharing among donors. Relative to their counterparts shared across all four donors, non-shared clonotypes exhibited diminished generation probabilities.

Produced via immunoSEQ multiplex PCR; TCRdb's table is partial and in-frame only. This table has roughly 2.5 million clones, just over 90% appearing once. The CDR3 consists of 15 residues. The V gene's germline CDR1 is SGDLS and CDR2 YYNGEE. V shed 2 bases and J 1 base; nucleotides not matched to a gene: 5. To note about this clone: Its antigen remains unidentified.

V gene TRBV9 combines with J gene TRBJ2-7; TRBD1 matches at 8 bases. This TCR was sampled from a man between 18 and 29 years old in good health. The sample was naive CD4+ T cells sorted from blood. Subset in this sample: CD45RA+ positively selected. CDR3 region: CASSVDRGRSYEQYF. The DNA of the CDR3 is TGTGCCAGCAGCGTTGACAGGGGTAGATCCTACGAGCAGTACTTC.